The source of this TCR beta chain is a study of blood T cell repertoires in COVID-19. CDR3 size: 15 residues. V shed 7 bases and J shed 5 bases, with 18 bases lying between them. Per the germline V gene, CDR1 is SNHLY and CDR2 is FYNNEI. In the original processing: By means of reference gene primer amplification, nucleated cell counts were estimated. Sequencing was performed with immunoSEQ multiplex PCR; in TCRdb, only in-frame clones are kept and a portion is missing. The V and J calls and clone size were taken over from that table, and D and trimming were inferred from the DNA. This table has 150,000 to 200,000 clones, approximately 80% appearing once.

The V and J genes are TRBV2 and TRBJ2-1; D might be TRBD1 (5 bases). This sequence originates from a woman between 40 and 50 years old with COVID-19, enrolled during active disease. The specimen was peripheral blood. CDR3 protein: CASKEGVGWDNEQFF. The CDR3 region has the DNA TGTGCCAGCAAGGAAGGGGTTGGGTGGGACAATGAGCAGTTCTTC.